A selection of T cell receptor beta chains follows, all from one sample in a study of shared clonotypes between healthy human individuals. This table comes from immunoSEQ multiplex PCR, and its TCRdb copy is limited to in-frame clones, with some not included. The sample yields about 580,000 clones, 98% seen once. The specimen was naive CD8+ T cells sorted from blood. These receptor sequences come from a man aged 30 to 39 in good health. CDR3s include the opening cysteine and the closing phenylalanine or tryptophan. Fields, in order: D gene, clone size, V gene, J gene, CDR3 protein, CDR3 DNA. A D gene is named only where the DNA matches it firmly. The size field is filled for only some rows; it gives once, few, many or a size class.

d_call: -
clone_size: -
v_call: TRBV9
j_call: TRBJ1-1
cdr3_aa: CASSPRGRIEAFF
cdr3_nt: TGTGCCAGCAGCCCACGGGGGAGGATAGAAGCTTTCTTT

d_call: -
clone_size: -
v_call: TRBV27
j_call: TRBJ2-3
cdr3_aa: CASSLTAFTDTQYF
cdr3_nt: TGTGCCAGCAGTTTAACAGCCTTCACAGATACGCAGTATTTT

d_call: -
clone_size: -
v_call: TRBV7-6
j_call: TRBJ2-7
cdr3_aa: CASSPGDRAYEQYF
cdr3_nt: TGTGCCAGCAGCCCGGGGGACAGAGCTTACGAGCAGTACTTC

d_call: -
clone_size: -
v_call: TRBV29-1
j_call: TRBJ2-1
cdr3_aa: CSVEDLDEQFF
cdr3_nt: TGCAGCGTTGAAGATCTTGACGAGCAGTTCTTC

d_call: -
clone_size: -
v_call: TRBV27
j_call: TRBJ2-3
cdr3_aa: CASSPGLEQYF
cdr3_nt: TGTGCCAGCAGTCCGGGACTGGAGCAGTATTTT

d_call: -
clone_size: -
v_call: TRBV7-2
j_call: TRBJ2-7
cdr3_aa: CASSLVPGRSEQYF
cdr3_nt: TGTGCCAGCAGCTTAGTTCCGGGCAGAAGCGAGCAGTACTTC

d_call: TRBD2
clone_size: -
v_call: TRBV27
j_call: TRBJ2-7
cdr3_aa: CASSLAGTGGYEQYF
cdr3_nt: TGTGCCAGCAGTTTAGCCGGGACGGGAGGGTACGAGCAGTACTTC

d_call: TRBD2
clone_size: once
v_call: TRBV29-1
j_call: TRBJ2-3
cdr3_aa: CSVENLAVTDTQYF
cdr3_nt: TGCAGCGTTGAGAACCTAGCGGTGACAGATACGCAGTATTTT

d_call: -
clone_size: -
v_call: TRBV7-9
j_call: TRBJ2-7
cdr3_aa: CASSLSYEQYF
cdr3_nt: TGTGCCAGCAGCTTGTCCTACGAGCAGTACTTC

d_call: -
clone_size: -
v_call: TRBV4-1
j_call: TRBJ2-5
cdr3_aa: CASSQDLETQYF
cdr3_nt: TGCGCCAGCAGCCAAGACCTCGAGACCCAGTACTTC

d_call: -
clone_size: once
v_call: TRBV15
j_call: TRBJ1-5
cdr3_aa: CATSRDRSGNQPQHF
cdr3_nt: TGTGCCACCAGCAGAGATAGATCCGGGAATCAGCCCCAGCATTTT

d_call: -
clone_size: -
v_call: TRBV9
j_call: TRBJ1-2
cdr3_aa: CASSELGPSNYGYTF
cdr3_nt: TGTGCCAGCAGCGAGTTGGGACCTTCTAACTATGGCTACACCTTC

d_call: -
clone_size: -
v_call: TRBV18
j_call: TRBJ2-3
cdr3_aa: CASLLTPNTDTQYF
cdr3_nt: TGTGCCAGCCTACTAACACCGAATACAGATACGCAGTATTTT

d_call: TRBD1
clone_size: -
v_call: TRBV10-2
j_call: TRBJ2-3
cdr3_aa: CASSGTGGKYF
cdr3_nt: TGCGCCAGCAGTGGGACAGGGGGCAAGTATTTT

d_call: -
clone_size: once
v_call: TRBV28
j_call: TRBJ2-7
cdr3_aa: CASSPSGSSYEQYF
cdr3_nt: TGTGCCAGCAGTCCCTCAGGTTCGTCCTACGAGCAGTACTTC

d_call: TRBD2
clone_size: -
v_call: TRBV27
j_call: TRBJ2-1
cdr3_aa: CASSWTSNEQFF
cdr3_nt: TGTGCCAGCAGTTGGACTAGCAATGAGCAGTTCTTC

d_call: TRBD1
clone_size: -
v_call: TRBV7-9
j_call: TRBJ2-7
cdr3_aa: CASSSRDRGYEQYF
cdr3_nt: TGTGCCAGCAGCTCCCGGGACAGGGGCTACGAGCAGTACTTC

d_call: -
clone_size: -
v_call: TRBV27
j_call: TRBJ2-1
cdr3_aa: CASSPGTGYNEQFF
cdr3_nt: TGTGCCAGCAGTCCCGGGACGGGTTATAATGAGCAGTTCTTC

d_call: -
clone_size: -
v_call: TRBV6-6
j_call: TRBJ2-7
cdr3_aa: CASRALDYEQYF
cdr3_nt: TGTGCCAGCAGAGCCCTCGACTACGAGCAGTACTTC